This entry is about one T cell receptor beta chain. Its antigen specificity is not known. No qualities accompany the bases; no much larger clone lies one base away. This sample stems from a study of shared clonotypes between healthy human individuals (TCRdb year 2020). Broadly, across the study: The cohort comprised a couple of women and three men aged 18 to 49 years. For each donor, CD4 naive and CD4 memory were each given three plates, CD8 naive was given two plates, and CD8 memory was given one plate. To estimate repertoire size and how much clonotypes are shared between individuals, the study performed deep sequencing of blood TCR repertoires from about five healthy adults. To increase sequencing depth and limit assay-specific biases, TCR repertoire library preparation and sequencing were carried out by different laboratories using diverse techniques. Leukapheresis yielded between about 0.8 and 9.5 billion PBMCs per donor.

Using the deep immunoSEQ assay, multiplex PCR amplified TCR CDR3 regions from genomic DNA. Extracted genomic DNA from each cell subset was spread evenly across all wells of several immunoSEQ 96-well plates, with each plate serving as a replicate. For sorted subsets, roughly 0.2 ug genomic DNA, equal to approximately 30,000 T cell genomes, was loaded into each replicate PCR. Purified libraries were measured with a Qubit 3.0 fluorometer, size-checked on a Bioanalyzer 2100, and measured again with the KAPA Library Quantification kit. A separate single-read 150-cycle Illumina NextSeq 550 flow cell was used to sequence each immunoSEQ 96-well plate. Under the source paper's analysis protocol: Because only junctional sequences without quality scores were contained in the immunoSEQ output, filtering matching that applied to full-length reads could not be performed. Sequences were annotated with PyIR, a Python wrapper for IgBLAST v1.9, using IMGT germline references to assign V/J genes and CDR3. Reads were filtered out if the reads had weak V/J assignments (E-value above 1e-6), no CDR3, stop codons, out-of-frame junctions, or ambiguous translated residues. V3J clonotypes were defined by identical inferred V gene, J gene, and CDR3 amino acid sequence. Percentage overlap between repertoires was computed as shared unique clonotypes divided by the size of the smaller repertoire. Richness of each repertoire was evaluated using RTK rarefaction, the Chao1 estimator, and Recon v2.1 estimates of unobserved clonotypes. Generation probabilities were computed with OLGA for all TCRbeta clonotypes obtained by the gDNA method from a few donors. The immuneACCESS repertoire file appears here via TCRdb, limited to in-frame rearrangements. These files lack a portion of the clones; in checked studies, under half of the deficit traces to unresolved V genes, and the cause of the others is not known. From that table come the V and J calls and clone size; the DNA was used to work out D and trimming. For this sample the table gives about 2.1 million clones, of which 93% were detected only once. The biggest ten clones account for over 1.5% of the sample.

The paper as a whole reports these results and caveats: Across several donors, about 4.5% of naive CD4, more than 3% of naive CD8, about 2% of memory CD4, and roughly 0.41% of memory CD8 clonotypes were shared. Sampling was restricted to blood, and TCR repertoires in tissues likely differ from the TCR repertoires found in blood. Compared with non-shared clonotypes, the clonotypes found in all four sorted-subset donors had higher generation probabilities. Because the study included only a small number of donors, the genetic and exposure-history diversity represented was limited. Larger estimated clonotype richness was generally found for naive subsets than for memory subsets. Even with the large sequencing depth, rarefaction of the sorted-subset datasets indicated that sequencing was incomplete. Pairwise subsampling indicated that sequencing depth was expected to affect the degree of clonotype sharing among donors.

Reading from cysteine to phenylalanine, the CDR3 counts 15 amino acids. Of the read, only the CDR3 DNA is kept; its 45 bases are in frame from base 1. Trimming takes 6 bases off V and 4 bases off J; junction bases not matched to a gene: 8. From the germline V gene, CDR1 is LGHNT and CDR2 is FRNRAP. CD8 naive samples were obtained by positive selection for CCR7 among CD45RO-negative cells, yielding a CD45RA+CCR7+ population from which TemRA cells were excluded. The donors were healthy, HIV-negative adults who had no recently reported acute infections or vaccinations. All donors were Caucasian adults living in Nashville, Tennessee, USA. Blood was collected by leukapheresis, and PBMCs were isolated by Ficoll-Histopaque density gradient centrifugation and then cryopreserved in liquid nitrogen vapor phase. Analytical flow cytometry was used to check the purity and quantity of every magnetically sorted T cell population. Genomic DNA was isolated from each sorted fraction and quantified by UV absorbance on a Nanodrop 2000c.

The chain joins TRBV12-5 to TRBJ1-2; 10 bases in the middle match TRBD1. Sequencing was performed on naive CD8+ T cells from PBMCs. According to the study, the label for this sample's cell subset or site signals: CD45RA+CCR7+. This TCR derives from a man aged 18 to 29 in good health. Some clones in this sample may be carry-over from other donors' samples. CDR3 loop: CASGTGTGVPYGYTF. The DNA reads TGTGCTAGTGGCACCGGGACAGGGGTGCCCTATGGCTACACCTTC.